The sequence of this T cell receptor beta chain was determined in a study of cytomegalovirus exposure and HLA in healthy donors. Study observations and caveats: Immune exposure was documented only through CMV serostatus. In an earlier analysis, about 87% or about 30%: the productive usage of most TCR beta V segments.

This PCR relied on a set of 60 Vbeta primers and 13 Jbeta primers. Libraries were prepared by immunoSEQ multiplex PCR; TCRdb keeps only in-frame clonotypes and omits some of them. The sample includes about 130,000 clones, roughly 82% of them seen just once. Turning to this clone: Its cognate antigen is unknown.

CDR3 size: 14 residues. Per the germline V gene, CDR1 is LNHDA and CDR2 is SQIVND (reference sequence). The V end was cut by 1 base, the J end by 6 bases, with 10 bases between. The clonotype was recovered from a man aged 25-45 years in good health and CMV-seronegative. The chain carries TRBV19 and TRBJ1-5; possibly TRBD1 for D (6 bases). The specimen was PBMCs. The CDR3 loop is CASSIALRGQPQHF. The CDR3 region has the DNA TGTGCCAGTAGTATAGCCCTCAGGGGTCAGCCCCAGCATTTT.